This T cell receptor (beta chain) was observed in a study of esophageal squamous cell carcinoma under preoperative chemotherapy. Study context: Both tumor-infiltrating lymphocytes and peripheral blood T cells had their TCR repertoires profiled. Findings and caveats of the study: Peripheral T cells migrating into the tumor appeared to partly supply post-treatment tumor-infiltrating lymphocytes.

Time point reported: after preoperative PTX-NDP chemotherapy. Preoperative chemotherapy with paclitaxel-nedaplatin was given to patients before surgery. Trimming cost V 2 bases and J 2 bases; bases outside gene matches: 9. The CDR3 length is 17 residues. Germline V lookup: CDR1 MNHEY, CDR2 SVGAGI. In the case of this clonotype: The antigen remains undetermined.

TCRdb reprocessed the PCR reads with MiXCR, giving one entry per CDR3 protein. The sample contains approximately 11,000 distinct CDR3 sequences, roughly 60% of which appear only once. The biological material was taken from a patient given preoperative chemotherapy. The V and J genes are TRBV6-5 and TRBJ2-1, with 7 bases matching TRBD2. The sequence was collected from a human donor with esophageal squamous cell carcinoma. The donor label of this sample is uncertain. The CDR3 loop is CASSYVFGRTTYNEQFF. In nucleotides, the CDR3 is TGTGCCAGCAGTTACGTTTTCGGGAGGACCACCTACAATGAGCAGTTCTTC.